A single sample gave rise to the 4 T cell receptor beta chains below, sequenced in a study of T cells in Graves' hyperthyroidism and ophthalmopathy. Amplified TCR beta CDR3 regions derived from RNA transcripts. A set of HTBI primers served as the primers for a first-round RT-PCR of the TCR CDR3. TCRdb re-called the multiplex PCR reads with MiXCR, one entry per CDR3 protein. Among 300,000 to 450,000 distinct CDR3 sequences listed, around 13% were seen once. Sequencing used blood. These receptors were taken from a woman under 40 with Graves' ophthalmopathy.

The genes are TRBV19 and TRBJ2-7, with 8 bases lining up with TRBD2. This CDR3 contains 14 residues. Losses at the gene ends were 5 bases for V and 3 bases for J; bases not matched to a gene: 6. Per germline, CDR1 LNHDA and CDR2 SQIVND (reference sequence). DNA for the CDR3: TGTGCCAGTAGTGATAGCGGGGTCCTCTACGAGCAGTACTTC. Translation gives CASSDSGVLYEQYF. The entire variable domain, with the rest obtained from reference TRBV19 and TRBJ2-7, is as follows: DGGITQSPKYLFRKEGQNVTLSCEQNLNHDAMYWYRQDPGQGLRLIYYSQIVNDFQKGDIAEGYSVSREKKESFPLTVTSAQKNPTAFYLCASSDSGVLYEQYFGPGTRLTVT.

The rearrangement joins TRBV5-4 to TRBJ2-3; 9 nucleotides match TRBD2. V lost 4 bases, J lost 3 bases, and 12 bases stayed unmatched. The germline V gene has CDR1 SGHNT and CDR2 YYREEE (reference sequence). The CDR3 totals 17 residues. CDR3 in amino acids: CASSIGRRGGGTDTQYF. The CDR3 coding sequence is TGTGCCAGCAGCATCGGCCGGCGGGGGGGCGGGACAGATACGCAGTATTTT.

The gene calls are TRBV29-1 and TRBJ2-1; 9 bases line up with TRBD2. The V and J ends lost 4 bases and 5 bases, in that order; junction bases with no gene match: 9. The V gene's germline CDR1 is SQVTM and CDR2 ANQGSEA. The CDR3 is 15 residues long. The chain's CDR3 is CSVAISGGVHNEQFF. CDR3 nucleotides: TGCAGCGTTGCTATTAGCGGGGGAGTTCACAATGAGCAGTTCTTC.

The rearrangement uses TRBV20-1 and TRBJ1-5, with 8 bases aligning to TRBD1. The germline gives CDR1 DFQATT, CDR2 SNEGSKA (reference sequence). The CDR3 has 13 amino acids. V was pared by 6 bases and J by 6 bases, with 7 bases of the junction left unmatched. The DNA of the CDR3 is TGCAGTGCCAACGACAGGGGCGGTCAGCCCCAGCATTTT. Residues: CSANDRGGQPQHF.